The entry that follows covers one TCR beta chain sequence. This record belongs to a study of T cell changes during pregnancy in multiple sclerosis. Measured with immunoSEQ multiplex PCR; TCRdb has only the in-frame clones, and not every one. The table lists 70,000 to 85,000 clones, around 90% of them singletons. The CDR3 consists of 15 residues. V was cut by 2 bases and J by 1 base, with 12 bases left in between. Germline CDR1 is KGHSH and CDR2 is LQKENI. J is TRBJ2-7 and V is TRBV18; unclear D gene. The starting material was peripheral blood, obtained before pregnancy. The receptor was derived from a female donor with multiple sclerosis, enrolled in a pregnancy study. The CDR3 is CASSPGRRRSYEQYF. The CDR3 DNA follows: TGTGCCAGCTCACCAGGCCGTAGGAGATCCTACGAGCAGTACTTC.